These T cell receptor beta chains were read from a single sample in a study of blood T cell repertoires in COVID-19. Sequencing used immunoSEQ multiplex PCR; TCRdb keeps in-frame clones, though not all of them. In the table there are approximately 260,000 clones, roughly 85% of which are singletons. The sequencing input was PBMCs or T cells enriched from blood (not recorded which). These receptor sequences come from a woman in her fifties or sixties who had been exposed to COVID-19. CDR3s include the opening cysteine and the closing phenylalanine or tryptophan. The order of the fields is clone size, V gene, J gene, D gene, CDR3 protein, CDR3 DNA. A D gene is named only where the DNA matches it firmly. Clone size is not always given. Where it is, it says once, few, many or a class for expanded clones.

-	TRBV27	TRBJ1-3	-	CASSLTGLHSGNTIYF	TGTGCCAGCAGTCTAACGGGACTCCACTCTGGAAACACCATATATTTT
-	TRBV13	TRBJ2-3	-	CASSLAGSTDTQYF	TGTGCCAGCAGCTTGGCGGGGAGCACAGATACGCAGTATTTT
-	TRBV24-1	TRBJ2-1	TRBD2	CATSDPGLAGGNEQFF	TGTGCCACCAGTGACCCTGGACTAGCGGGGGGAAATGAGCAGTTCTTC
-	TRBV6-2/TRBV6-3	TRBJ1-1	TRBD1	CASSPLRDRVSFF	TGTGCCAGCAGTCCCCTACGGGACAGAGTTTCTTTCTTT
-	TRBV5-1	TRBJ1-2	-	CASRNPGVVAYGYTF	TGCGCCAGCAGAAACCCCGGGGTAGTAGCATATGGCTACACCTTC
-	TRBV15	TRBJ2-7	TRBD1	CATSRDGDRADEQYF	TGTGCCACCAGCAGAGACGGGGACAGGGCAGACGAGCAGTACTTC
-	TRBV6-5	TRBJ1-4	-	CASSYSPPPNEKLFF	TGTGCCAGCAGTTACTCCCCTCCCCCTAATGAAAAACTGTTTTTT
-	TRBV27	TRBJ1-1	-	CASSSTGSEAFF	TGTGCCAGCAGTTCTACTGGTAGTGAAGCTTTCTTT
once	TRBV6-5	TRBJ1-3	TRBD1	CASSPSTGRGNTIYF	TGTGCCAGCAGCCCCTCGACAGGGCGCGGAAACACCATATATTTT
-	TRBV11-2	TRBJ1-3	-	CASSLEIRMVGQLSGNTIYF	TGTGCCAGCAGCTTAGAAATTCGAATGGTCGGACAGCTCTCTGGAAACACCATATATTTT
many	TRBV5-4	TRBJ2-7	-	CASSKERVSYEQYF	TGTGCCAGCAGTAAAGAGAGGGTCTCCTACGAGCAGTACTTC
-	TRBV27	TRBJ1-5	-	CASSFAGPQPQHF	TGTGCCAGCAGTTTTGCAGGGCCTCAGCCCCAGCATTTT
once	TRBV28	TRBJ1-1	TRBD1	CASSPGGPNTEAFF	TGTGCCAGCAGTCCAGGGGGCCCGAACACTGAAGCTTTCTTT
-	TRBV27	TRBJ1-5	-	CASSLQGRQPQHF	TGTGCCAGCAGTTTACAGGGCCGGCAGCCCCAGCATTTT
-	TRBV5-1	TRBJ2-4	TRBD2	CASSLTAGVDIQYF	TGCGCCAGCAGCTTGACGGCGGGGGTGGACATTCAGTACTTC
-	TRBV6-5	TRBJ1-1	-	CASKGQFGDPEAFF	TGTGCCAGCAAGGGACAATTCGGGGACCCTGAAGCTTTCTTT
-	TRBV5-1	TRBJ1-1	-	CASSQGAVNTEAFF	TGCGCCAGCAGCCAAGGGGCGGTGAACACTGAAGCTTTCTTT
-	TRBV5-6	TRBJ1-2	-	CASSLFKTINYGYTF	TGTGCCAGCAGCTTGTTTAAAACAATCAACTATGGCTACACCTTC
-	TRBV5-4	TRBJ1-1	TRBD1	CASSPTGAYTEAFF	TGTGCCAGCAGCCCTACAGGGGCATACACTGAAGCTTTCTTT
-	TRBV12-5	TRBJ1-3	-	CASAQQGGNTIYF	TGTGCTAGTGCCCAACAGGGAGGAAACACCATATATTTT
-	TRBV18	TRBJ2-7	-	CASSPSSSFPAYEQYF	TGTGCCAGCTCACCCTCCTCTAGCTTTCCAGCCTACGAGCAGTACTTC
-	TRBV12-3/TRBV12-4	TRBJ2-1	TRBD1	CASRPGQVNEQFF	TGTGCCAGCAGACCCGGACAGGTCAATGAGCAGTTCTTC
once	TRBV4-1	TRBJ2-7	-	CASSQEGGQTYEQYF	TGCGCCAGCAGCCAAGAGGGGGGACAGACCTACGAGCAGTACTTC
-	TRBV15	TRBJ2-7	-	CATSREQVSYEQYF	TGTGCCACCAGCAGAGAACAGGTATCCTACGAGCAGTACTTC
few	TRBV5-1	TRBJ2-1	-	CASTLAVSYNEQFF	TGCGCCAGCACCTTAGCGGTGTCTTACAATGAGCAGTTCTTC
-	TRBV21-1	TRBJ1-2	-	CASSKEGVEGGYTF	TGTGCCAGCAGCAAAGAGGGAGTAGAGGGCGGCTACACCTTC
-	TRBV28	TRBJ2-1	TRBD1	CASSYRGLYNEQFF	TGTGCCAGCAGTTACAGGGGGCTGTACAATGAGCAGTTCTTC
-	TRBV7-8	TRBJ2-7	TRBD1	CASSPGGPRGEQYF	TGTGCCAGCAGCCCAGGGGGTCCGCGTGGCGAGCAGTACTTC
-	TRBV11-2	TRBJ1-2	-	CASNGGANYGYTF	TGTGCCAGCAACGGGGGGGCTAACTATGGCTACACCTTC
-	TRBV12-3/TRBV12-4	TRBJ1-2	-	CASSPTENYGYTF	TGTGCCAGCAGCCCGACAGAAAACTATGGCTACACCTTC
-	TRBV7-9	TRBJ1-2	-	CASRPDRTAGYTF	TGTGCCAGCAGACCCGACAGGACAGCCGGCTACACCTTC
-	TRBV10-1	TRBJ1-3	TRBD1	CASRQGPGNTIYF	TGCGCCAGCAGACAGGGGCCTGGAAACACCATATATTTT
-	TRBV18	TRBJ2-2	-	CASSPTAASTGELFF	TGTGCCAGCTCACCAACTGCTGCGAGCACCGGGGAGCTGTTTTTT
-	TRBV7-2	TRBJ1-6	-	CASSLVSVEDSPLHF	TGTGCCAGCAGCTTAGTGTCCGTGGAGGATTCACCCCTCCACTTT
-	TRBV3-1/TRBV3-2	TRBJ1-2	TRBD1	CASSQVQGGGYTF	TGTGCCAGCAGCCAAGTACAGGGGGGCGGCTACACCTTC
-	TRBV14	TRBJ1-3	-	CASSQAFRGAGNTIYF	TGTGCCAGCAGCCAAGCTTTCCGGGGTGCTGGAAACACCATATATTTT
-	TRBV19	TRBJ1-1	-	CASSIRQTYTEAFF	TGTGCCAGTAGTATAAGGCAGACATACACTGAAGCTTTCTTT
-	TRBV29-1	TRBJ1-1	TRBD1	CSVVIRGSTEAFF	TGCAGCGTTGTAATCAGGGGGAGCACTGAAGCTTTCTTT
-	TRBV9	TRBJ1-4	-	CASSVGLSGSTNEKLFF	TGTGCCAGCAGCGTAGGGCTATCGGGTAGCACTAATGAAAAACTGTTTTTT
-	TRBV6-5	TRBJ2-5	TRBD2	CASSYSEAGRETQYF	TGTGCCAGCAGTTACTCAGAAGCGGGGAGAGAGACCCAGTACTTC
-	TRBV29-1	TRBJ2-1	TRBD1	CSVGAGQVSYNEQFF	TGCAGCGTAGGGGCCGGACAGGTCTCCTACAATGAGCAGTTCTTC
-	TRBV19	TRBJ1-5	TRBD1	CASKEARTGQSQPQHF	TGTGCCAGTAAGGAGGCCCGGACAGGGCAGAGTCAGCCCCAGCATTTT
few	TRBV28	TRBJ1-1	-	CASSSLTLSRAFF	TGTGCCAGCAGTTCCCTAACCCTGAGTAGAGCTTTCTTT
-	TRBV12-3/TRBV12-4	TRBJ1-5	-	CASSRRANQPQHF	TGTGCCAGCAGTCGGAGGGCCAATCAGCCCCAGCATTTT
-	TRBV13	TRBJ1-6	TRBD1	CASRHTGQGNNSPLHF	TGTGCCAGCAGGCACACAGGACAGGGCAATAATTCACCCCTCCACTTT
-	TRBV3-1/TRBV3-2	TRBJ2-4	-	CASSHTPPKNIQYF	TGTGCCAGCAGCCACACACCACCCAAAAACATTCAGTACTTC
-	TRBV28	TRBJ1-4	-	CASGPFNEKLFF	TGTGCCAGCGGCCCCTTTAATGAAAAACTGTTTTTT
-	TRBV4-2	TRBJ1-1	TRBD1	CASSQWGSTGGAFF	TGTGCCAGCAGCCAGTGGGGGTCGACAGGGGGAGCTTTCTTT
-	TRBV25-1	TRBJ2-5	TRBD1	CASKQGNQETQYF	TGTGCCAGCAAACAGGGGAACCAAGAGACCCAGTACTTC
-	TRBV4-1	TRBJ2-1	-	CASSQDLVSSYNEQFF	TGCGCCAGCAGCCAAGATCTTGTTAGCTCCTACAATGAGCAGTTCTTC
-	TRBV2	TRBJ1-6	-	CASSGKGNSPLHF	TGTGCCAGCAGTGGGAAGGGGAATTCACCCCTCCACTTT
-	TRBV6-5	TRBJ2-5	-	CASRKRLEETQYF	TGTGCCAGCAGAAAGAGGCTAGAAGAGACCCAGTACTTC
few	TRBV9	TRBJ1-1	-	CASSLTGNTEAFF	TGTGCCAGCAGCCTAACAGGGAACACTGAAGCTTTCTTT
-	TRBV30	TRBJ2-5	TRBD1	CAWSTQGVQETQYF	TGTGCCTGGAGTACCCAGGGGGTCCAAGAGACCCAGTACTTC
-	TRBV4-3	TRBJ1-1	TRBD1	CASSQRDRGDTEAFF	TGCGCCAGCAGCCAGAGGGACAGGGGAGACACTGAAGCTTTCTTT
-	TRBV29-1	TRBJ2-5	TRBD2	CSGTTSGAGTQYF	TGCAGCGGGACGACTAGCGGGGCGGGGACCCAGTACTTC
-	TRBV27	TRBJ2-1	-	CASYSNGGSYNEQFF	TGTGCCAGCTATTCGAACGGGGGCTCCTACAATGAGCAGTTCTTC
-	TRBV7-2	TRBJ1-3	TRBD1	CASSLTSGQGNTIYF	TGTGCCAGCAGCCTCACATCGGGACAGGGAAACACCATATATTTT
-	TRBV5-1	TRBJ2-1	-	CASTQGFYNEQFF	TGCGCCAGCACACAGGGTTTCTACAATGAGCAGTTCTTC
-	TRBV6-2/TRBV6-3	TRBJ2-7	-	CASSYSFGVEVLKNEQYF	TGTGCCAGCAGTTACTCGTTCGGGGTCGAGGTCCTGAAAAACGAGCAGTACTTC